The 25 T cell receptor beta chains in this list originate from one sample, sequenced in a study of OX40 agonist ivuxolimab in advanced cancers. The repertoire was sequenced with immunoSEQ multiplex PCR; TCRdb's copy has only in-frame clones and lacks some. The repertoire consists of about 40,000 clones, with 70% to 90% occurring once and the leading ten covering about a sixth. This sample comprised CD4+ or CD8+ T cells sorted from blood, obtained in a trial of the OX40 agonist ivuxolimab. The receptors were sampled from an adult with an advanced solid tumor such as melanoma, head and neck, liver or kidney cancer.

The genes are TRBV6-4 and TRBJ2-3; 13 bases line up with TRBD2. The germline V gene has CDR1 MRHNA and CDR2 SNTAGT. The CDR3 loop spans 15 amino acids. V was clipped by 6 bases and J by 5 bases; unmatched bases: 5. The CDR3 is CASSGTSGVGDTQYF. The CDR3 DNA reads TGTGCCAGCAGCGGGACTAGCGGGGTCGGAGATACGCAGTATTTT.

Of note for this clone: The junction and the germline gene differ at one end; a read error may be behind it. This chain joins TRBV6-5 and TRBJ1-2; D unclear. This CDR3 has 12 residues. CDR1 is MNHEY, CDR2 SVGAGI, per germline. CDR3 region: CASSPDNYGHTF. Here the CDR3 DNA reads TGTGCCAGCAGCCCAGACAACTATGGCCACACCTTC.

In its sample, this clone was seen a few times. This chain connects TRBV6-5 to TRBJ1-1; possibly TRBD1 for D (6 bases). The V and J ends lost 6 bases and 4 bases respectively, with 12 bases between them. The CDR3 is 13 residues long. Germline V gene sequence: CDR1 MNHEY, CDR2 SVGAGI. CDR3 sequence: CASRKGVGTEAFF. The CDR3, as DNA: TGTGCCAGCAGAAAGGGGGTGGGCACTGAAGCTTTCTTT.

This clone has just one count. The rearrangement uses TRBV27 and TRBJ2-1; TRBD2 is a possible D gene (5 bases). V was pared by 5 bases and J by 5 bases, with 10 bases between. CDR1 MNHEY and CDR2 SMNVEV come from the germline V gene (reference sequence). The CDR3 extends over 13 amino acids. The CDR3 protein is CASSVRDNNEQFF. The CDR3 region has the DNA TGTGCCAGCAGTGTCCGGGATAACAATGAGCAGTTCTTC.

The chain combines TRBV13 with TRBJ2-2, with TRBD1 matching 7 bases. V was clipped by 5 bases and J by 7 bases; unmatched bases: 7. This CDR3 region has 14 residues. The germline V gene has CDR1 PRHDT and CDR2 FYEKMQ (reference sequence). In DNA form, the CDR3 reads TGTGCCAGCAGCCAGATGACAGGGAGCGGGGAGCTGTTTTTT. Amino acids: CASSQMTGSGELFF.

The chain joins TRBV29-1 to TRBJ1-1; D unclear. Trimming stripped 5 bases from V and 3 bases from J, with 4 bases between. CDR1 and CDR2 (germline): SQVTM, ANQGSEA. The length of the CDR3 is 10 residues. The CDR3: CSVLYTEAFF. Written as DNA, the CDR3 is TGCAGCGTTTTATACACTGAAGCTTTCTTT.

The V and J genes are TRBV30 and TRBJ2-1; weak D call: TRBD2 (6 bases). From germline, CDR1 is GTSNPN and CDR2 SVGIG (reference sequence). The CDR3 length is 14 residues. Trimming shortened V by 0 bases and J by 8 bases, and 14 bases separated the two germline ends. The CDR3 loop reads CAWSVPVRDDEQFF. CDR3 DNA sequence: TGTGCCTGGAGTGTTCCGGTGCGGGACGATGAGCAGTTCTTC.

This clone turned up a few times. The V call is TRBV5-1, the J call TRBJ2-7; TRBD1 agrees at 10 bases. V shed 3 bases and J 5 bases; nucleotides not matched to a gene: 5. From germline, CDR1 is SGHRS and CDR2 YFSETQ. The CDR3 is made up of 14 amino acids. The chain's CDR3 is CASSSTGGRHEQYF. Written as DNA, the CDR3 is TGCGCCAGCAGCTCGACAGGGGGCAGGCACGAGCAGTACTTC.

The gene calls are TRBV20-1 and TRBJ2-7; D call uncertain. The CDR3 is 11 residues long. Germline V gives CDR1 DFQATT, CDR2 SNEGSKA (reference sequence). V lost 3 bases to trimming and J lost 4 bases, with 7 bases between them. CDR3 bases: TGCAGTGCTAGCGATTGGTACGAGCAGTACTTC. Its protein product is CSASDWYEQYF.

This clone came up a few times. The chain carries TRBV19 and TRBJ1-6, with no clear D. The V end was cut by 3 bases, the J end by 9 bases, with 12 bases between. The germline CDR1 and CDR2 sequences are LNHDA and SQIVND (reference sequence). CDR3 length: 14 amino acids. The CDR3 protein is CASSIGVDPSPLHF. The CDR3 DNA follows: TGTGCCAGTAGTATCGGGGTTGACCCTTCACCCCTCCACTTT.

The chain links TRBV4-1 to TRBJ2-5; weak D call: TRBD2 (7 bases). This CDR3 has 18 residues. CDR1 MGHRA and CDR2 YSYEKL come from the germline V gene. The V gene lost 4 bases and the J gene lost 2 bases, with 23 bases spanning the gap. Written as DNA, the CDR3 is TGCGCCAGCAGCCCGTACCTAGGGCGGGGGACACGACAAGAGACCCAGTACTTC. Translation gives CASSPYLGRGTRQETQYF.

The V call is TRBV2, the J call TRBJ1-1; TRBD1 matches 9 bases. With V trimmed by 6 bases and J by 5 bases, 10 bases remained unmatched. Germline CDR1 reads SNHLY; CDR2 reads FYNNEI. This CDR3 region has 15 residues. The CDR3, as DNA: TGTGCCAGCAGCTCAAACAGGGGGCCGGGGACTGAAGCTTTCTTT. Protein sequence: CASSSNRGPGTEAFF.

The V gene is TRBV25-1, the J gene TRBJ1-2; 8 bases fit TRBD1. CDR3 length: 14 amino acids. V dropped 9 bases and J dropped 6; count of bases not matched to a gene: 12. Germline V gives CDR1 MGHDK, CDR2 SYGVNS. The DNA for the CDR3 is TGTGCCAGTACAGGGGGGGGAGGGTTGGATGGCTACACCTTC. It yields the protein CASTGGGGLDGYTF.

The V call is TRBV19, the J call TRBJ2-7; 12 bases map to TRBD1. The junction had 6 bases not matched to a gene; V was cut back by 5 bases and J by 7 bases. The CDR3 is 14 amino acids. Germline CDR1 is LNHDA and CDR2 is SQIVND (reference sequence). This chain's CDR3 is CASSPGQGAREQYF. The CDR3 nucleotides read TGTGCCAGTAGTCCGGGACAGGGGGCTCGAGAGCAGTACTTC.

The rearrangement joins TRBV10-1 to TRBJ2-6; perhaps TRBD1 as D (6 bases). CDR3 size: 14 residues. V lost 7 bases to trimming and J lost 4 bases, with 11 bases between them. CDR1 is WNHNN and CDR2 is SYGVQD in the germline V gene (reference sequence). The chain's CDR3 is CASTAGTGANVLTF. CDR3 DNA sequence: TGCGCCAGCACCGCAGGGACAGGGGCCAACGTCCTGACTTTC.

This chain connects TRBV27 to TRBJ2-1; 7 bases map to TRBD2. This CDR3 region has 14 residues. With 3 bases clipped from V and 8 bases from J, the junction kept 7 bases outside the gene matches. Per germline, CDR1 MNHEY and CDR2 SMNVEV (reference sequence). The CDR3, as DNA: TGTGCCAGCAGTTTTAGACTAGCAGGAGATGAGCAGTTCTTC. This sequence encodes CASSFRLAGDEQFF.

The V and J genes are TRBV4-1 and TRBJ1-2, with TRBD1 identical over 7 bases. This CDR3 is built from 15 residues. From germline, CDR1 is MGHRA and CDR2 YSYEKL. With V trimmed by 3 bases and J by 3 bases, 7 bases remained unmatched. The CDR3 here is CASSQETGPYYGYTF. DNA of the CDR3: TGCGCCAGCAGCCAGGAGACAGGGCCATACTATGGCTACACCTTC.

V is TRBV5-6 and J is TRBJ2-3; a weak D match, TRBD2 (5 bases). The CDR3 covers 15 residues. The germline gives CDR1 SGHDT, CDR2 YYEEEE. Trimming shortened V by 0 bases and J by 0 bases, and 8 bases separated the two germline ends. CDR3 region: CASSLVGVSTDTQYF. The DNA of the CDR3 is TGTGCCAGCAGCTTGGTCGGGGTGAGCACAGATACGCAGTATTTT.

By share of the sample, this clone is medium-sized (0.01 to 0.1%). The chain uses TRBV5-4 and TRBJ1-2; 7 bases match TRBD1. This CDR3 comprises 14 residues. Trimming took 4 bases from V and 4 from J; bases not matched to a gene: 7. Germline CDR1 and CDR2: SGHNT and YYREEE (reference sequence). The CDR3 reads CASSTGTEPYGYTF. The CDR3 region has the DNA TGTGCCAGCAGCACCGGGACAGAACCCTATGGCTACACCTTC. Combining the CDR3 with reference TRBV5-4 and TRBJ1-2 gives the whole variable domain ETGVTQSPTHLIKTRGQQVTLRCSSQSGHNTVSWYQQALGQGPQFIFQYYREEENGRGNFPPRFSGLQFPNYSSELNVNALELDDSALYLCASSTGTEPYGYTFGSGTRLTVV.

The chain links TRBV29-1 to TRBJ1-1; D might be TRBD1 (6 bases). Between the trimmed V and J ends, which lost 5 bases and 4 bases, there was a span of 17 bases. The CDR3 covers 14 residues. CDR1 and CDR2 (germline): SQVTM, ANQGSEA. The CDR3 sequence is CSVPEGVYGTEAFF. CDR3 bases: TGCAGCGTTCCTGAGGGGGTGTATGGCACTGAAGCTTTCTTT.

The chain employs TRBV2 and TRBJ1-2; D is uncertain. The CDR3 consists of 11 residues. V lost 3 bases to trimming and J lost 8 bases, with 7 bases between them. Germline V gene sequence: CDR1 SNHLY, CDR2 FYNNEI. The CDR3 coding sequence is TGTGCCAGCAGTGAGGGGATCGGCTACACCTTC. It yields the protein CASSEGIGYTF.

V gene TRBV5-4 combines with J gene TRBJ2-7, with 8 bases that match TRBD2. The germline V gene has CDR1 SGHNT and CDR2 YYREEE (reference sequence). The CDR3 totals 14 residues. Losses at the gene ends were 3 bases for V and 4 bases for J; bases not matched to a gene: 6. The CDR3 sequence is CASSSGTSDYEQYF. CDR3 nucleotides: TGTGCCAGCAGCTCCGGGACTAGTGATTACGAGCAGTACTTC.

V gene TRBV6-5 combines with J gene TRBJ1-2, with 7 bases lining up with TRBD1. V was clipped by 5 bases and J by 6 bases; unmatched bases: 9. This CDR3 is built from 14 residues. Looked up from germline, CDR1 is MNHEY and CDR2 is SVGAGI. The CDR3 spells CASSPGTESHGYTF. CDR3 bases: TGTGCCAGCAGTCCCGGGACAGAGTCCCATGGCTACACCTTC.

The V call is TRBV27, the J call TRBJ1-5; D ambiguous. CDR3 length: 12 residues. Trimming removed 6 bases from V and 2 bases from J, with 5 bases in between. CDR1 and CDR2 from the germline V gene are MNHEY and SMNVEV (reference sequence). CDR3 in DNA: TGTGCCAGCAGGGAAGGCAATCAGCCCCAGCATTTT. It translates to CASREGNQPQHF.

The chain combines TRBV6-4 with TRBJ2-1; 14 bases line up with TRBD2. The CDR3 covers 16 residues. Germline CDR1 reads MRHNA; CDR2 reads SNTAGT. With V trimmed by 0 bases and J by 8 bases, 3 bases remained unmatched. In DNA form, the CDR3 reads TGTGCCAGCAGTGACTCTGGGACTAGCGGGAGTGATGAGCAGTTCTTC. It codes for CASSDSGTSGSDEQFF.